Each of the 10 T cell receptor beta chains below was sequenced from the same sample in a study of blood T cell repertoires in COVID-19. Only in-frame clones appear in the TCRdb table, and some are missing; sequencing was by immunoSEQ multiplex PCR. The table records about 180,000 clones, around 86% of them present only once. Specimen: peripheral blood. The receptors originated from a woman aged 25 to 39 with active or convalescent COVID-19.

The V and J genes are TRBV3-1 (or the pseudogene TRBV3-2) and TRBJ1-1; maybe TRBD1 (6 bases). The ends were cut back, 1 base at V and 0 bases at J, with 9 bases in the middle. Germline V gene sequence: CDR1 LGHDT, CDR2 YNNKEL (reference sequence). The CDR3 is 15 amino acids. The DNA of the CDR3 is TGTGCCAGCAGCCAAGGGTACAGGGTGAACACTGAAGCTTTCTTT. This sequence encodes CASSQGYRVNTEAFF.

The chain carries TRBV7-9 and TRBJ2-3; D might be TRBD2 (6 bases). With 1 base removed from V and 2 bases from J, the gap between germline ends came to 19 bases. This CDR3 contains 18 residues. The germline CDR1 and CDR2 sequences are SEHNR and FQNEAQ (reference sequence). The chain's CDR3 is CASSLGVRREQNTDTQYF. The DNA of the CDR3 is TGTGCCAGCAGCTTAGGAGTTAGGCGGGAACAGAACACAGATACGCAGTATTTT.

The genes are TRBV25-1 and TRBJ2-5, with TRBD1 identical over 9 bases. The CDR3 is made up of 15 amino acids. The germline V gene has CDR1 MGHDK and CDR2 SYGVNS. The J segment lost 3 bases and the V segment lost 3 bases, leaving 5 bases of the junction unmatched. CDR3 sequence: CASSDKGTGKETQYF. The CDR3 DNA sequence: TGTGCCAGCAGTGACAAAGGGACAGGGAAAGAGACCCAGTACTTC.

The genes are TRBV28 and TRBJ2-6; weak D call: TRBD1 (5 bases). Germline V gene lookup returns CDR1 MDHEN and CDR2 SYDVKM. CDR3 length equals 15 residues. Trimming removed 7 bases from V and 0 bases from J, with 10 bases in between. CDR3 nucleotide sequence: TGTGCCAGCATGACAGCTGCCTCTGGGGCCAACGTCCTGACTTTC. Translating gives CASMTAASGANVLTF.

Remarks on this clone: Its ends do not fully match the called genes, so a read error is possible. The chain combines TRBV12-5 with TRBJ2-7; unclear D gene. The germline gives CDR1 LGHNT, CDR2 FRNRAP. The CDR3 extends over 13 amino acids. CDR3 bases: TGTGCTAGTGGTCCCTTGAACTCCTTCGAGCAGTACTTC. Translated: CASGPLNSFEQYF.

A few counts support this clone. The gene calls are TRBV27 and TRBJ1-6; the D gene is possibly TRBD1 (6 bases). Germline CDR1 and CDR2: MNHEY and SMNVEV (reference sequence). CDR3 length: 15 amino acids. V lost 2 bases and J 12 bases, leaving 17 bases between the germline ends. The CDR3 coding sequence is TGTGCCAGCAGTTTAGGGGGCTTCGATTTTGGACCCCTCCACTTT. Translating it yields CASSLGGFDFGPLHF.

In this sample, this clone turned up once. The chain employs TRBV11-3 and TRBJ2-1; TRBD2 matches 12 bases. The CDR3 runs 19 residues. From germline, CDR1 is SGHNT and CDR2 YENEEA. The V segment lost 5 bases and the J segment 1 base; nucleotides outside the gene matches: 12. CDR3: CASSSTDSLAGGSYNEQFF. CDR3 nucleotides: TGTGCCAGCAGCAGTACAGACTCCCTAGCGGGGGGGTCCTACAATGAGCAGTTCTTC.

Only a few counts were recorded for this clone. CDR3: CASSRLGDQPQHF. CDR3 sequence (DNA): TGTGCCAGCAGTCGTTTAGGGGATCAGCCCCAGCATTTT. This chain uses TRBV27 with TRBJ1-5; a weak D match, TRBD1 (5 bases). Trimming shortened V by 5 bases and J by 5 bases, and 10 bases separated the two germline ends. The CDR3 length is 13 residues. The germline CDR1 and CDR2 sequences are MNHEY and SMNVEV (reference sequence).

This clone was observed a handful of times. The chain carries TRBV5-4 and TRBJ2-1; 7 bases are shared with TRBD1. From germline, CDR1 is SGHNT and CDR2 YYREEE (reference sequence). After removal of 8 bases from V and 8 bases from J, the junction contained 7 bases not matched to a gene. The CDR3 is made up of 12 amino acids. Here the CDR3 DNA reads TGTGCCAGTAGAGACAGGGCTGATGAGCAGTTCTTC. Its protein product is CASRDRADEQFF.

The gene calls are TRBV14 and TRBJ1-1; 8 bases are shared with TRBD1. Germline CDR1 reads SGHDN; CDR2 reads FVKESK. V shed 5 bases and J 0 bases; nucleotides not matched to a gene: 5. This CDR3 comprises 15 residues. CDR3 in DNA: TGTGCCAGCAGCAACGGACAGGGCTTGAACACTGAAGCTTTCTTT. Its protein is CASSNGQGLNTEAFF.